The 20 T cell receptor beta chains given below trace back to one sample, sequenced in a study of blood T cell repertoires in COVID-19. Assay: immunoSEQ multiplex PCR; the TCRdb copy retains only in-frame clones and omits some. The data hold over 200,000 clones, with about 87% observed a single time. Specimen: peripheral blood. These TCRs come from a woman aged 45-59 years with acute or convalescent COVID-19.

This rearrangement joins TRBV28 to TRBJ1-2; D may be TRBD1 (6 bases). The CDR3 sequence is 15 residues long. V was trimmed by 3 bases and J by 8 bases, leaving 19 bases between them. Germline V gene lookup returns CDR1 MDHEN and CDR2 SYDVKM. CDR3 DNA sequence: TGTGCCAGCAGTTTCGACTCGGGACAAGGCGGGGGCTACACCTTC. This translates into CASSFDSGQGGGYTF.

There are a few counts of this clone. The V call is TRBV12-5, the J call TRBJ1-5; a weak D match, TRBD1 (5 bases). Trimming cost V 6 bases and J 2 bases, with 11 bases left between them. This CDR3 has 14 amino acids. Germline CDR1 and CDR2: LGHNT and FRNRAP. CDR3 sequence reads: CASGMGGGNQPQHF. CDR3 sequence (DNA): TGTGCTAGTGGGATGGGAGGGGGCAATCAGCCCCAGCATTTT.

This clone was observed a handful of times. This chain joins TRBV2 and TRBJ1-1; D gene ambiguous. Germline CDR1 reads SNHLY; CDR2 reads FYNNEI. This CDR3 comprises 15 residues. Trimming stripped 6 bases from V and 3 bases from J, with 17 bases between. The CDR3, as DNA: TGTGCCAGCAGGACGGGGTTGACAATCGACACTGAAGCTTTCTTT. Translation: CASRTGLTIDTEAFF.

V and J are TRBV4-1 and TRBJ2-7, with 11 bases matching TRBD1. After removal of 6 bases from V and 0 bases from J, the junction contained 4 bases not matched to a gene. The CDR3 consists of 15 residues. Per germline, CDR1 MGHRA and CDR2 YSYEKL. DNA of the CDR3: TGCGCCAGCAGGCCGGGACAGGGGGGCTCCTACGAGCAGTACTTC. Its protein is CASRPGQGGSYEQYF.

V gene TRBV9 combines with J gene TRBJ2-2, with 13 bases matching TRBD2. This CDR3 region has 16 residues. Germline V gene sequence: CDR1 SGDLS, CDR2 YYNGEE. V shed 4 bases and J 5 bases; nucleotides not matched to a gene: 5. The CDR3 DNA follows: TGTGCCAGCAGCTTCGGGACTAGCGGGATGACCGGGGAGCTGTTTTTT. This translates into CASSFGTSGMTGELFF. Drawing the rest from reference TRBV9 and TRBJ2-2, the complete variable domain is DSGVTQTPKHLITATGQRVTLRCSPRSGDLSVYWYQQSLDQGLQFLIQYYNGEERAKGNILERFSAQQFPDLHSELNLSSLELGDSALYFCASSFGTSGMTGELFFGEGSRLTVL.

Points on this clone: Within the sample, other DNA sequences also encode this same CDR3. The rearrangement uses TRBV5-1 and TRBJ1-4; D gene unclear. Trimming pared 4 bases from V and 8 bases from J, leaving 12 bases between. The CDR3 has 13 amino acids. The germline V gene encodes CDR1 SGHRS and CDR2 YFSETQ. CDR3 nucleotide sequence: TGCGCCAGCAGCCTCGGAGGAGGGGAAAAACTGTTTTTT. The encoded protein is CASSLGGGEKLFF.

The CDR3 nucleotides read TGCAGCTTTACCGGGGAGGATAGCAATCAGCCCCAGCATTTT. Its translation: CSFTGEDSNQPQHF. This chain links TRBV29-1 with TRBJ1-5; unclear D gene. The CDR3 length is 14 residues. Germline lookup yields CDR1 SQVTM and CDR2 ANQGSEA. V was clipped by 8 bases and J by 0 bases, with 14 bases between them.

The V and J genes are TRBV15 and TRBJ2-1; D is perhaps TRBD2 (6 bases). Germline V gene data show CDR1 as LNHNV and CDR2 as YYDKDF (reference sequence). Trimming removed 5 bases from V and 6 bases from J, with 17 bases in between. This CDR3 comprises 15 residues. The CDR3, as DNA: TGTGCCACCAGCCCCTCGCTAGGGACTTTCAATGAGCAGTTCTTC. Residues: CATSPSLGTFNEQFF. Using reference TRBV15 and TRBJ2-1 for the parts outside the CDR3, the full variable domain is DAMVIQNPRYQVTQFGKPVTLSCSQTLNHNVMYWYQQKSSQAPKLLFHYYDKDFNNEADTPDNFQSRRPNTSFCFLDIRSPGLGDTAMYLCATSPSLGTFNEQFFGPGTRLTVL.

The chain is built from TRBV6-5 and TRBJ2-7, with D possibly matching TRBD2 (5 bases). CDR1 and CDR2 (germline): MNHEY, SVGAGI. The CDR3 loop spans 14 amino acids. Trimming took off 6 bases at V and 2 bases at J, with 14 bases between the two ends. CDR3 sequence (DNA): TGTGCCAGCAGCCCGGGGTTGGGCGCCTACGAGCAGTACTTC. As protein: CASSPGLGAYEQYF.

This clone was counted once. The chain has TRBV28 and TRBJ2-2; D unresolved. This CDR3 contains 14 residues. With 4 bases removed from V and 4 bases from J, the gap between germline ends came to 10 bases. CDR1 and CDR2 from the germline V gene are MDHEN and SYDVKM. The CDR3 here is CASSSGPATGELFF. CDR3 nucleotides: TGTGCCAGCAGTTCGGGTCCAGCCACCGGGGAGCTGTTTTTT.

A single count supports this clone. The chain is built from TRBV18 and TRBJ1-3; D may be TRBD1 (6 bases). Trimming shortened V by 5 bases and J by 3 bases, and 8 bases separated the two germline ends. This CDR3 has 13 residues. Germline V gene data show CDR1 as KGHSH and CDR2 as LQKENI. For the CDR3, the DNA is TGTGCCAGCTCAGCGGACAGTGGAAACACCATATATTTT. Translation gives CASSADSGNTIYF.

The rearrangement joins TRBV2 to TRBJ2-3; 13 nucleotides line up with TRBD2. V dropped 3 bases and J dropped 2; count of bases not matched to a gene: 5. CDR3 size: 17 residues. Germline V lookup: CDR1 SNHLY, CDR2 FYNNEI. The CDR3 bases are TGTGCCAGCAGTGAGAGGGGGACTAGCGGGACCACAGATACGCAGTATTTT. Its protein is CASSERGTSGTTDTQYF.

V is TRBV27 and J is TRBJ2-3, with 7 bases aligning to TRBD2. V lost 1 base and J lost 3; bases outside the gene matches: 4. The CDR3 covers 15 residues. Germline CDR1 is MNHEY and CDR2 is SMNVEV (reference sequence). The CDR3 sequence is CASSLFGGSTDTQYF. For the CDR3, the DNA is TGTGCCAGCAGTTTATTTGGCGGGAGTACAGATACGCAGTATTTT.

This clone was recorded a few times. This sequence joins TRBV9 and TRBJ2-1; D ambiguous. Deletions cut 0 bases from V and 14 bases from J, with 15 bases between. The CDR3 totals 13 residues. CDR1 and CDR2 (germline): SGDLS, YYNGEE. The CDR3 nucleotides read TGTGCCAGCAGCGTAGAGCCCGCCGGGTTCGAGTTCTTC. Its protein is CASSVEPAGFEFF.

The J gene is TRBJ2-6, the V gene TRBV18; D not certain. V was clipped by 3 bases and J by 2 bases, with 2 bases between them. The CDR3 consists of 13 residues. Germline lookup yields CDR1 KGHSH and CDR2 LQKENI. The CDR3 is CASSPTGANVLTF. CDR3 DNA: TGTGCCAGCTCACCTACTGGGGCCAACGTCCTGACTTTC.

This clone was seen once. The chain recombines TRBV18 with TRBJ1-1; a possible D gene is TRBD1 (5 bases). The CDR3 consists of 15 residues. The germline V gene encodes CDR1 KGHSH and CDR2 LQKENI. Trimming cost V 6 bases and J 3 bases, with 17 bases left between them. As DNA, the CDR3 is TGTGCCAGCTCCGATTGGAGCCCGGGGGACACTGAAGCTTTCTTT. This codes for CASSDWSPGDTEAFF.

The rearrangement links TRBV6-4 to TRBJ1-1; D uncertain. The ends were cut back, 3 bases at V and 4 bases at J, with 12 bases in the middle. Germline lookup yields CDR1 MRHNA and CDR2 SNTAGT. The CDR3 covers 14 residues. The CDR3 spells CASSEGGSLTEAFF. The CDR3 DNA is TGTGCCAGCAGTGAAGGAGGGAGCCTCACTGAAGCTTTCTTT.

CDR3 loop: CASSPGIWGGANTEAFF. The CDR3 DNA reads as TGCGCCAGCAGCCCGGGGATTTGGGGGGGAGCGAACACTGAAGCTTTCTTT. This rearrangement joins TRBV5-1 to TRBJ1-1, with D possibly being TRBD1 (5 bases). V dropped 4 bases and J dropped 1 base, with 20 bases sitting between them. Looked up from germline, CDR1 is SGHRS and CDR2 is YFSETQ. The CDR3 runs 17 residues.

The V call is TRBV18, the J call TRBJ2-1; 9 bases line up with TRBD2. Germline V gene sequence: CDR1 KGHSH, CDR2 LQKENI. The CDR3 contains 17 residues. V dropped 4 bases and J dropped 11; count of bases not matched to a gene: 18. The CDR3 coding sequence is TGTGCCAGCTCACGCAATTCGGGTCTAGCGGGGACAGAGAAGCAGTTCTTC. Protein product: CASSRNSGLAGTEKQFF.

The gene calls are TRBV7-2 and TRBJ1-1; D unresolved. This CDR3 is 13 amino acids long. The germline V gene encodes CDR1 SGHTA and CDR2 FQGNSA. The germline V and J ends were trimmed by 0 bases and 7 bases, with 9 bases remaining between them. This CDR3 is CASSLAWGGEAFF. CDR3 nucleotide sequence: TGTGCCAGCAGCTTAGCTTGGGGAGGTGAAGCTTTCTTT.